This T cell receptor beta chain came from a study of cytomegalovirus exposure and HLA in healthy donors. As for this clone: Its antigen is not identified.

Study-wide results and caveats: Rates of TCR association differed by HLA locus in a later analysis, with DRB1 highest and HLA-C lowest. Cytomegalovirus association was assigned to about 180 TCR beta chains.

Amplification used 60 Vbeta primers and 13 Jbeta primers. TCRdb keeps only in-frame clones here, not all; method: immunoSEQ multiplex PCR. The sample shows approximately 150,000 clones, approximately 84% of them seen only once. Material: PBMCs. The receptor was isolated from a man aged 30 to 45 in good health and CMV-seronegative.

Here the CDR3 DNA reads TGTGCCAGCAGGGATCTAACCTCCGTAGCAAATACGCAGTATTTT. Translating gives CASRDLTSVANTQYF. V is TRBV6-6 and J is TRBJ2-3, with D uncertain. CDR3 size: 15 residues. Germline loops: CDR1 MNHNY, CDR2 SVGAGI (reference sequence). The germline V and J ends were trimmed by 6 bases and 7 bases, with 20 bases remaining between them.